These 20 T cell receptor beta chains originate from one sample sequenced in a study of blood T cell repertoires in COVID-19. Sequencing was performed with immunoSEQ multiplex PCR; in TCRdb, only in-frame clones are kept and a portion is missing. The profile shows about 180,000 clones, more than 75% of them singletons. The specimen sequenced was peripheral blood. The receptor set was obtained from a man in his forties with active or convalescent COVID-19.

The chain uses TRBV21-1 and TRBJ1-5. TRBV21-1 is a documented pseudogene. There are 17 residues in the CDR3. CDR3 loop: CASSGGKSLGNIQPQHF. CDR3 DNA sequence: TGTGCCAGCAGCGGAGGTAAGAGCTTGGGGAATATACAGCCCCAGCATTTT.

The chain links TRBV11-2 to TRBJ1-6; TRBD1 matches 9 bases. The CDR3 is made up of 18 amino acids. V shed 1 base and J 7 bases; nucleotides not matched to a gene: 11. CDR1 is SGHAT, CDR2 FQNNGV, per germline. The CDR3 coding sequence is TGTGCCAGCAGCTTAGGGGGCCCCTTGACAGGGGGGAATTCACCCCTCCACTTT. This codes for CASSLGGPLTGGNSPLHF.

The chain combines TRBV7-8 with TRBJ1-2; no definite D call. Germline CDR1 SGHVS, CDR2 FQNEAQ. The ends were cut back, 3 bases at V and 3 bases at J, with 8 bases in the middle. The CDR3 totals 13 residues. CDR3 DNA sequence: TGTGCCAGCAGCTTTGAGTCGCACTATGGCTACACCTTC. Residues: CASSFESHYGYTF. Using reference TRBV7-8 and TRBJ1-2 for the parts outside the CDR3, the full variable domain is GAGVSQSPRYKVAKRGQDVALRCDPISGHVSLFWYQQALGQGPEFLTYFQNEAQLDKSGLPSDRFFAERPEGSVSTLKIQRTQQEDSAVYLCASSFESHYGYTFGSGTRLTVV.

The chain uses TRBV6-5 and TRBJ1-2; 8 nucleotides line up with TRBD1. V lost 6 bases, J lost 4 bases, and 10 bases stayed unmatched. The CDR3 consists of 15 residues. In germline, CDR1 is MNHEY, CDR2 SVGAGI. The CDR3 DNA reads TGTGCCAGCAGGCAATCAGGGACAGGCCTCTATGGCTACACCTTC. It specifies CASRQSGTGLYGYTF.

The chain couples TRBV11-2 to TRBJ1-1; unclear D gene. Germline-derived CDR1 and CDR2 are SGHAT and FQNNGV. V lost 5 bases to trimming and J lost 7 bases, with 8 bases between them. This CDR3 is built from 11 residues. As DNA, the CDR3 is TGTGCCAGCAGCCCCCCGGGTGAAGCTTTCTTT. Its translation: CASSPPGEAFF.

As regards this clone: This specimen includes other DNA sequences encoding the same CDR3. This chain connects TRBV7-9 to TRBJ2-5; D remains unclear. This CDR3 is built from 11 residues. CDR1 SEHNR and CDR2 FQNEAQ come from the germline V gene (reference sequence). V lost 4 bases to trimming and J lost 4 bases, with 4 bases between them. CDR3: CASSSGETQYF. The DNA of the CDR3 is TGTGCCAGCAGCTCCGGAGAGACCCAGTACTTC.

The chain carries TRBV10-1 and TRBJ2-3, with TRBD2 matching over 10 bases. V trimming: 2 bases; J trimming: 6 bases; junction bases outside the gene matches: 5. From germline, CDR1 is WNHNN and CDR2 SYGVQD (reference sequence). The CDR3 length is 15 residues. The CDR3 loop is CASSETSGEWDTQYF. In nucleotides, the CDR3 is TGCGCCAGCAGTGAGACTAGCGGGGAATGGGATACGCAGTATTTT.

CDR3 loop: CASSLLSRPANQPQHF. In DNA form, the CDR3 reads TGTGCCAGCAGCCTCCTCTCGAGGCCAGCCAATCAGCCCCAGCATTTT. The V gene is TRBV5-6, the J gene TRBJ1-5; D is undetermined. There are 16 residues in the CDR3. V lost 4 bases to trimming and J lost 3 bases, with 17 bases between them. Germline V gene data show CDR1 as SGHDT and CDR2 as YYEEEE.

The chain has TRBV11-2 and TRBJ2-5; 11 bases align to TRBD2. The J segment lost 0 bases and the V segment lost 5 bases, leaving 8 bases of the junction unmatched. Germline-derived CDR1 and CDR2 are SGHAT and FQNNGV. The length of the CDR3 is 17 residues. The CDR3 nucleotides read TGTGCCAGCAGCCCCGGGACTAGCGGTGGGTACCAAGAGACCCAGTACTTC. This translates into CASSPGTSGGYQETQYF.

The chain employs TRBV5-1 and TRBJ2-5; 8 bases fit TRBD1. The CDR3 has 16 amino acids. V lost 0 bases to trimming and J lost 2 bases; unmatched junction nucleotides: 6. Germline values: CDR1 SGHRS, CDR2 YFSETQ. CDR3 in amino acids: CASSLDAHRGQETQYF. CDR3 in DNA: TGCGCCAGCAGCTTGGATGCCCACAGGGGGCAAGAGACCCAGTACTTC.

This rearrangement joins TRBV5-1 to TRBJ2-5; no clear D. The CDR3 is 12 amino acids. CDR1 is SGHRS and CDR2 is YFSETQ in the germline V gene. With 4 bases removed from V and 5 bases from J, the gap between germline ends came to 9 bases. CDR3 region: CASSAYGETQYF. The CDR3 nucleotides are TGCGCCAGCAGCGCTTACGGGGAGACCCAGTACTTC. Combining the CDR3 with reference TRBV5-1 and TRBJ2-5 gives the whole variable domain KAGVTQTPRYLIKTRGQQVTLSCSPISGHRSVSWYQQTPGQGLQFLFEYFSETQRNKGNFPGRFSGRQFSNSRSEMNVSTLELGDSALYLCASSAYGETQYFGPGTRLLVL.

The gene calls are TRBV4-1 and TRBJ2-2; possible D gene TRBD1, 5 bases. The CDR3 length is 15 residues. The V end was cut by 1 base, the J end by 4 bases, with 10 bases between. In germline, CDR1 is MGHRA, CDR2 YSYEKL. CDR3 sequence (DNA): TGCGCCAGCAGCCAAGGCAGGGATAGCACCGGGGAGCTGTTTTTT. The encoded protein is CASSQGRDSTGELFF.

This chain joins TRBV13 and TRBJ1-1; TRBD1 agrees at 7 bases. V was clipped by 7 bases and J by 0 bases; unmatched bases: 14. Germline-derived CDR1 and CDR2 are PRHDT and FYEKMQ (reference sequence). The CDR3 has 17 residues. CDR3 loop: CASITRGVRDMNTEAFF. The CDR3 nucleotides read TGTGCCAGCATCACCAGGGGGGTTAGGGACATGAACACTGAAGCTTTCTTT.

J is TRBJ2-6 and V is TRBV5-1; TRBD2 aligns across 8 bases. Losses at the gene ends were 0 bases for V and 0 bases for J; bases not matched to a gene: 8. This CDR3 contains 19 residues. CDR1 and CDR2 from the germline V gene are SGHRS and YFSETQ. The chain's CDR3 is CASSLDLSGLGSGANVLTF. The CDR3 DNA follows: TGCGCCAGCAGCTTGGATCTCTCGGGACTAGGCTCTGGGGCCAACGTCCTGACTTTC.

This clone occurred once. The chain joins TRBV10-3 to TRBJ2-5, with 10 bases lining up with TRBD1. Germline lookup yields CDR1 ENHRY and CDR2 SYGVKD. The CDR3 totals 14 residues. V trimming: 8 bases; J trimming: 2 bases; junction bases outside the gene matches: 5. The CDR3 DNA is TGTGCCATCGGGGGGACAGGGGCACAAGAGACCCAGTACTTC. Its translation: CAIGGTGAQETQYF.

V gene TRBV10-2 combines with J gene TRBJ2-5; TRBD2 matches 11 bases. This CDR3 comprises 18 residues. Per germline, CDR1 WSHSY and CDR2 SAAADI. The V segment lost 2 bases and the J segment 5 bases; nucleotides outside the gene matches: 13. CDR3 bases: TGCGCCAGCAGTGAGAGTAGCGGGGGGGTTGGAGTTGGGGAGACCCAGTACTTC. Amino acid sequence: CASSESSGGVGVGETQYF.

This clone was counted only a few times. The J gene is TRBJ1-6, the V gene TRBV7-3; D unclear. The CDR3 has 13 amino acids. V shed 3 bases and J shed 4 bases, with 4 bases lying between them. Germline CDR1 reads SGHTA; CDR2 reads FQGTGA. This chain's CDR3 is CASSFQYNSPLHF. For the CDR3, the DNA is TGTGCCAGCAGCTTTCAATATAATTCACCCCTCCACTTT.

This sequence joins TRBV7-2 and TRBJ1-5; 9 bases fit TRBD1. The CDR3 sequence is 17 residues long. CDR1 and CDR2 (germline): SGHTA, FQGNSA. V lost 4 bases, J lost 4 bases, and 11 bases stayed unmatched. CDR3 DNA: TGTGCCAGCAGCTCAAACAGGGGGCCGGTTGGGAATCAGCCCCAGCATTTT. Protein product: CASSSNRGPVGNQPQHF.

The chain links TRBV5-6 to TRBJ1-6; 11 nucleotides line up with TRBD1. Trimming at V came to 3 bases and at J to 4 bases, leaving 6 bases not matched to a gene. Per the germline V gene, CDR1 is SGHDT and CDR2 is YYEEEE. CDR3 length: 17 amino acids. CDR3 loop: CASSSGTGGNYNSPLHF. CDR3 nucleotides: TGTGCCAGCAGCTCGGGGACAGGGGGAAATTATAATTCACCCCTCCACTTT. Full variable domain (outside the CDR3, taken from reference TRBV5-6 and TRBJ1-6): DAGVTQSPTHLIKTRGQQVTLRCSPKSGHDTVSWYQQALGQGPQFIFQYYEEEERQRGNFPDRFSGHQFPNYSSELNVNALLLGDSALYLCASSSGTGGNYNSPLHFGNGTRLTVT.

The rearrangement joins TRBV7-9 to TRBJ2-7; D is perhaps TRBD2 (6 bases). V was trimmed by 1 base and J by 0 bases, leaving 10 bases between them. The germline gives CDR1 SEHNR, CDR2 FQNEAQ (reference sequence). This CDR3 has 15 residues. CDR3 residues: CASSLGGAHSYEQYF. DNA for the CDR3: TGTGCCAGCAGCTTAGGCGGGGCTCACTCCTACGAGCAGTACTTC. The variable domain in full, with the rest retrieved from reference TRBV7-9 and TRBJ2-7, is DTGVSQNPRHKITKRGQNVTFRCDPISEHNRLYWYRQTLGQGPEFLTYFQNEAQLEKSRLLSDRFSAERPKGSFSTLEIQRTEQGDSAMYLCASSLGGAHSYEQYFGPGTRLTVT.